What follows is one T cell receptor (beta chain) and its context. The data belong to a study of blood T cells in healthy people across ages. Primed by a sample-barcoded 5' primer and a J-beta primer mix, a second PCR proceeded for roughly 7 to 11 cycles. Via MiXCR, TCRdb re-called the 5' RACE reads, giving one row per CDR3 protein. The table shows more than 1.4 million distinct CDR3 sequences, with 42% occurring only once. This TCR came from a woman younger than 35 in good health. Sequencing was performed on blood.

The CDR3 loop reads CSARDPLRAGDSTDTQYF. CDR3 DNA sequence: TGCAGTGCTAGAGACCCCCTACGGGCGGGAGATAGCACAGATACGCAGTATTTT. The chain joins TRBV20-1 to TRBJ2-3; TRBD2 matches 7 bases. The germline CDR1 and CDR2 sequences are DFQATT and SNEGSKA (reference sequence). This CDR3 spans 18 amino acids. V was clipped by 0 bases and J by 0 bases; unmatched bases: 12.